Following are 11 T cell receptor beta chains from one sample sequenced in a study of beta chain features in type 1 diabetes. Findings and limits, study-wide: Within each of all four CD4+ subsets, Type 1 diabetes patients had TCRB CDR3s that were moderately but significantly shorter.

Their cognate antigens are unknown. Expressed TCRB transcripts were sequenced after all isolated RNA was converted to cDNA. Sequenced by immunoSEQ multiplex PCR; TCRdb stores in-frame clones only, minus some. The table lists 150,000 to 190,000 clones, 10% to 13% of them singletons. The sample consisted of central memory CD4+ T cells from blood. Every receptor here comes from a man younger than 45 with type 1 diabetes.

V usage is TRBV7-2 and J usage is TRBJ2-7; 9 bases agree with TRBD1. This CDR3 contains 13 residues. Germline trimming cut 3 bases from V and 4 bases from J; bases unmatched to any gene: 1. Germline-derived CDR1 and CDR2 are SGHTA and FQGNSA. This CDR3 is CASSLGTGYEQYF. DNA of the CDR3: TGTGCCAGCAGCTTGGGGACAGGGTACGAGCAGTACTTC.

In this sample, this clone turned up a few times. The rearrangement uses TRBV13 and TRBJ2-3; TRBD1 aligns across 10 bases. Germline assignment: CDR1 PRHDT and CDR2 FYEKMQ (reference sequence). J lost 1 base, V lost 5 bases, and 3 bases had no gene match. The CDR3 runs 15 residues. Here the CDR3 reads CASSPGQGRTDTQYF. DNA for the CDR3: TGTGCCAGCAGCCCGGGACAGGGGCGCACAGATACGCAGTATTTT. Looking up the rest from reference TRBV13 and TRBJ2-3 gives the full variable domain: AAGVIQSPRHLIKEKRETATLKCYPIPRHDTVYWYQQGPGQDPQFLISFYEKMQSDKGSIPDRFSAQQFSDYHSELNMSSLELGDSALYFCASSPGQGRTDTQYFGPGTRLTVL.

This chain uses TRBV2 with TRBJ2-7, with a possible D match to TRBD2 (5 bases). Trimming stripped 0 bases from V and 6 bases from J, with 9 bases between. CDR1 and CDR2 from the germline V gene are SNHLY and FYNNEI. The CDR3 runs to 13 residues. CDR3 region: CASSEAPGFEQYF. CDR3 DNA: TGTGCCAGCAGTGAAGCGCCGGGGTTCGAGCAGTACTTC.

This chain uses TRBV29-1 with TRBJ2-3; D is perhaps TRBD1 (5 bases). CDR1 and CDR2 from the germline V gene are SQVTM and ANQGSEA. This CDR3 is 16 amino acids long. The V end was cut by 0 bases, the J end by 3 bases, with 16 bases between. Here the CDR3 DNA reads TGCAGCGTTGAAGATAGGGGCCCCCGAGCGACAGATACGCAGTATTTT. This codes for CSVEDRGPRATDTQYF.

The chain uses TRBV5-1 and TRBJ2-1; TRBD1 aligns across 9 bases. This CDR3 is built from 15 residues. V lost 4 bases, J lost 8 bases, and 10 bases stayed unmatched. CDR1 and CDR2 (germline): SGHRS, YFSETQ. The CDR3 nucleotides are TGCGCCAGCAGCCCGGCGGACAGGGGATTGGATGAGCAGTTCTTC. It specifies CASSPADRGLDEQFF.

This clone was seen only a few times. The same CDR3 can be traced to other DNA sequences in this sample. This rearrangement joins TRBV4-2 to TRBJ2-7, with TRBD1 as a possible D gene (5 bases). The germline V gene encodes CDR1 LGHNA and CDR2 YNFKEQ. V shed 0 bases and J shed 4 bases, with 10 bases lying between them. The CDR3 has 14 residues. The CDR3 loop reads CASSQDLGPYEQYF. For the CDR3, the DNA is TGTGCCAGCAGCCAAGATTTGGGGCCGTACGAGCAGTACTTC.

V gene TRBV18 combines with J gene TRBJ2-7; D may be TRBD1 (6 bases). The germline V gene has CDR1 KGHSH and CDR2 LQKENI. V lost 2 bases, J lost 2 bases, and 10 bases lay in between. This CDR3 has 14 amino acids. The CDR3 protein is CASSPRQATYEQYF. For the CDR3, the DNA is TGTGCCAGCTCACCAAGACAGGCCACCTACGAGCAGTACTTC. Full variable domain (outside the CDR3, taken from reference TRBV18 and TRBJ2-7): NAGVMQNPRHLVRRRGQEARLRCSPMKGHSHVYWYRQLPEEGLKFMVYLQKENIIDESGMPKERFSAEFPKEGPSILRIQQVVRGDSAAYFCASSPRQATYEQYFGPGTRLTVT.

The chain joins TRBV7-8 to TRBJ2-5, with TRBD1 as a possible D gene (6 bases). The CDR3 has 15 residues. Between the trimmed V and J ends, which lost 2 bases and 1 base, there was a span of 11 bases. The germline CDR1 and CDR2 sequences are SGHVS and FQNEAQ. CDR3 protein: CASSLLTGRQETQYF. CDR3 coding DNA: TGTGCCAGCAGCTTACTAACAGGGCGCCAAGAGACCCAGTACTTC.

This chain links TRBV6-1 with TRBJ2-2; 9 bases are shared with TRBD2. The CDR3 length is 15 residues. V shed 6 bases and J 7 bases; nucleotides not matched to a gene: 9. Germline loops: CDR1 MNHNS, CDR2 SASEGT. CDR3 in amino acids: CASRSTAGGGGELFF. The CDR3 coding sequence is TGTGCCAGCAGATCAACAGCGGGAGGAGGCGGGGAGCTGTTTTTT.

The chain is built from TRBV28 and TRBJ1-6; 10 bases line up with TRBD1. The CDR3 loop spans 16 amino acids. Germline loops: CDR1 MDHEN, CDR2 SYDVKM. The ends lost 6 bases at V and 14 bases at J; junction bases unmatched: 16. CDR3 nucleotides: TGTGCCAGCAGCTCTCCGGGGGGACAGGGGATCGAAGCCCTCCACTTT. Encoded protein: CASSSPGGQGIEALHF.

In this sample, this clone turned up a few times. The rearrangement links TRBV4-2 to TRBJ1-4; possibly TRBD1 for D (6 bases). CDR1 and CDR2 from the germline V gene are LGHNA and YNFKEQ. The CDR3 is 16 residues long. Between the trimmed V and J ends, which lost 5 bases and 3 bases, there was a span of 16 bases. The DNA of the CDR3 is TGTGCCAGCAGCGGAGTGGCAGGGGTTCCTAATGAAAAACTGTTTTTT. Residues: CASSGVAGVPNEKLFF.